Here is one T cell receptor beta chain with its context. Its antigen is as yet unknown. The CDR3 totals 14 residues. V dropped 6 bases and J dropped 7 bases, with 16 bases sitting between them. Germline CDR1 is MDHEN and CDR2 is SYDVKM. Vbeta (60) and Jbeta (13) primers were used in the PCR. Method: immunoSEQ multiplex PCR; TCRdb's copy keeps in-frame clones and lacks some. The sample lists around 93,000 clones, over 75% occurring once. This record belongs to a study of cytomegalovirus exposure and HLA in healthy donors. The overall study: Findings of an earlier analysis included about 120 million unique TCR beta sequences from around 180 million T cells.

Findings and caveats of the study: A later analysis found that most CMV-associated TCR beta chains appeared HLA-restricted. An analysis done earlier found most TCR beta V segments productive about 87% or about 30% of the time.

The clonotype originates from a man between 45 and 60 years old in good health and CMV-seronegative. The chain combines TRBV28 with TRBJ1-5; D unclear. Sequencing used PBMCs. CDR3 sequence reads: CASSTGVLDQPQHF. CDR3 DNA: TGTGCCAGCAGCACGGGTGTTCTTGACCAGCCCCAGCATTTT.